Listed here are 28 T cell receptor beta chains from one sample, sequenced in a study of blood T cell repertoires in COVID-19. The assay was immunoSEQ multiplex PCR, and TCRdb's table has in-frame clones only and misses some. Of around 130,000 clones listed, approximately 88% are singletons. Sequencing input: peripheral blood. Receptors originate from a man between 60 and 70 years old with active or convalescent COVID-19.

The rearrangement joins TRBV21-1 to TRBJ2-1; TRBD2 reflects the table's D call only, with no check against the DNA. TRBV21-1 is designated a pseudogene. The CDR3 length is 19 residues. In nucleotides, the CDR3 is TGTGCCAGCAGCAAAGTGATAGCGGGAGGCTCCGTTCCCTACAATGAGCAGTTCTTC. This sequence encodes CASSKVIAGGSVPYNEQFF.

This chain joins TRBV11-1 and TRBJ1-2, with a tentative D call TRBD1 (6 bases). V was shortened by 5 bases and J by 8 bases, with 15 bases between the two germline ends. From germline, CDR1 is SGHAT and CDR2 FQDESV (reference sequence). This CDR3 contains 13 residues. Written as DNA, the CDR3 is TGTGCCAGCAGCCCCGGGACACGTCTGGGCTACACCTTC. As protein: CASSPGTRLGYTF.

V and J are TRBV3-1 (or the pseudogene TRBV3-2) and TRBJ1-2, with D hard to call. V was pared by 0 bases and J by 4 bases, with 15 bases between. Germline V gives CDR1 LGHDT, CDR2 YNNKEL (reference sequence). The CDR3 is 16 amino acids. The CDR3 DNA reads TGTGCCAGCAGCCAAGACTTTCACCGGGGAGGCTATGGCTACACCTTC. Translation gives CASSQDFHRGGYGYTF.

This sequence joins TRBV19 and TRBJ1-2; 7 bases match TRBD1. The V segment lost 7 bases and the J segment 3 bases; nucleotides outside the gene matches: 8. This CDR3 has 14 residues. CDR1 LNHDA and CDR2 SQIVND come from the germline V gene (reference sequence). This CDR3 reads CASTTTGTDYGYTF. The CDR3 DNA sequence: TGTGCCAGTACCACGACCGGGACAGACTATGGCTACACCTTC.

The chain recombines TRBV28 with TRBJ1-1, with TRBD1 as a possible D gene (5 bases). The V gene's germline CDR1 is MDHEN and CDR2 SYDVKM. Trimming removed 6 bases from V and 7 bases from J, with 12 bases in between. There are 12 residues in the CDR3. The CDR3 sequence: CASRGTRIEAFF. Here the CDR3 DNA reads TGTGCCAGCAGGGGGACTCGTATTGAAGCTTTCTTT.

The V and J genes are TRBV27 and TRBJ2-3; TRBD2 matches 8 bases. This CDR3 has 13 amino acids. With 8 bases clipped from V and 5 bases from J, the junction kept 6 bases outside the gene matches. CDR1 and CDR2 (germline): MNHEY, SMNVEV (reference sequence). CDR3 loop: CASRLASGDTQYF. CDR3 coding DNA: TGTGCCAGCCGACTAGCGTCGGGAGATACGCAGTATTTT.

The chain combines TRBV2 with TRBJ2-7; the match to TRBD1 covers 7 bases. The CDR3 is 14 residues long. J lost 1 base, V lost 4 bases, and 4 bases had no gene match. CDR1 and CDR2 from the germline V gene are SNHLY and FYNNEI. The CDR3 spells CASSVAGGSYEQYF. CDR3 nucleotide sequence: TGTGCCAGCAGTGTGGCAGGGGGTTCCTACGAGCAGTACTTC. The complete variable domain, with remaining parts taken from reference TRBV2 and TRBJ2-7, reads EPEVTQTPSHQVTQMGQEVILRCVPISNHLYFYWYRQILGQKVEFLVSFYNNEISEKSEIFDDQFSVERPDGSNFTLKIRSTKLEDSAMYFCASSVAGGSYEQYFGPGTRLTVT.

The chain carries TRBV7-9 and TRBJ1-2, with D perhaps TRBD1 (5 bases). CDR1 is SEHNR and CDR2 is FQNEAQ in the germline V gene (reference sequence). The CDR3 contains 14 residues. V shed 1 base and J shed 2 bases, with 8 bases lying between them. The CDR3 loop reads CASSLEGQNYGYTF. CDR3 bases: TGTGCCAGCAGCTTAGAGGGGCAGAACTATGGCTACACCTTC.

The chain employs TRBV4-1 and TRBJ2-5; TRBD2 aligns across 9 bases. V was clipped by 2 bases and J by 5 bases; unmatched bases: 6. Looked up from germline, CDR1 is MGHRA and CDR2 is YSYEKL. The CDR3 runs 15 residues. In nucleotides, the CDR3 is TGCGCCAGCAGCCAAAGAGCGGGAGGACGGGAGACCCAGTACTTC. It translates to CASSQRAGGRETQYF.

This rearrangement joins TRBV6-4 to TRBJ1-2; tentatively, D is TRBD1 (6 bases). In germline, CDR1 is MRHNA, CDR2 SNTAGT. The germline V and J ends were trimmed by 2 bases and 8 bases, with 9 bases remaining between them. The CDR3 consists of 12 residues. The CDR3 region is CASSDAGGGYTF. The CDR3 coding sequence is TGTGCCAGCAGTGACGCTGGGGGCGGCTACACCTTC.

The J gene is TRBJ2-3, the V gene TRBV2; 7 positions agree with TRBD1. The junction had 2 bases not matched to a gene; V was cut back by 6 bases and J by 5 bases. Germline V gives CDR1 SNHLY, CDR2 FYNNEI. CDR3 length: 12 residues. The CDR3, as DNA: TGTGCCAGCAGATCAGGGGGAGATACGCAGTATTTT. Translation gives CASRSGGDTQYF.

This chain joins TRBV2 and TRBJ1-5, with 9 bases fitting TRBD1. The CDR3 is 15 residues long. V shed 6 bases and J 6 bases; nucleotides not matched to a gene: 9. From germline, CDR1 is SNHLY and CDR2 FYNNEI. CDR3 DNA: TGTGCCAGCAGCCTACGGACAGGGGCTACTCAGCCCCAGCATTTT. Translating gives CASSLRTGATQPQHF.

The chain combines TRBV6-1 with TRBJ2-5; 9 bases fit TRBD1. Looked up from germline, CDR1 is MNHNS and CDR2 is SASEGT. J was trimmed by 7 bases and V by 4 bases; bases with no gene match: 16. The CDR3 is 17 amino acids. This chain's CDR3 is CASSVRGTGTGIGTQYF. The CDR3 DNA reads TGTGCCAGCAGTGTCCGGGGGACCGGGACAGGGATAGGGACCCAGTACTTC.

DNA for the CDR3: TGTGCCAGTAGTATCGCCGGGACTAGCGGGAGTTACACAGATACGCAGTATTTT. The encoded protein is CASSIAGTSGSYTDTQYF. The chain has TRBV19 and TRBJ2-3, with 14 positions matching TRBD2. CDR1 and CDR2 (germline): LNHDA, SQIVND (reference sequence). Unmatched junction bases numbered 7, after V lost 3 bases and J lost 2 bases. This CDR3 is 18 amino acids long.

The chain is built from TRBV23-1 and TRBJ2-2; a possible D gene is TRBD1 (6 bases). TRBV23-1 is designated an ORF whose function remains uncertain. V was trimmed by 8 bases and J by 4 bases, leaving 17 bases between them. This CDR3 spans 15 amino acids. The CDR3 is CASFQAGEFTGELFF. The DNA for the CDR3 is TGCGCCAGCTTCCAGGCAGGGGAGTTCACCGGGGAGCTGTTTTTT.

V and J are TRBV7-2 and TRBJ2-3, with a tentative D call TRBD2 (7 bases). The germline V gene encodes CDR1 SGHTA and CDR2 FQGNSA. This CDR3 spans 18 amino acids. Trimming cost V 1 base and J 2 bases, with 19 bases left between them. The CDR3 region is CASSLGLGGGAHTDTQYF. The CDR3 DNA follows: TGTGCCAGCAGCTTAGGGTTGGGGGGGGGCGCCCACACAGATACGCAGTATTTT.

Written as DNA, the CDR3 is TGTGCCAGCAGTGATAGCGGGAGCTTTTCCTACGAGCAGTACTTC. Translated, it gives CASSDSGSFSYEQYF. V usage is TRBV6-1 and J usage is TRBJ2-7, with TRBD2 matching 9 bases. CDR1 MNHNS and CDR2 SASEGT come from the germline V gene. The CDR3 extends over 15 amino acids. Trimming took 3 bases from V and 1 from J; bases not matched to a gene: 4.

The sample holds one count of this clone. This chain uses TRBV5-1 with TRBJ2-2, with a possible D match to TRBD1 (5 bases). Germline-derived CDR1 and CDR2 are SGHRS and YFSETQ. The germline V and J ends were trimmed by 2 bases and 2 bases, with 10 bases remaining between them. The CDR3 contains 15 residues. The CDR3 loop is CASSLDRRNTGELFF. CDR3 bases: TGCGCCAGCAGCTTAGACAGACGAAACACCGGGGAGCTGTTTTTT.

The CDR3 spells CATSATGGSGNTIYF. DNA of the CDR3: TGTGCCACCAGTGCTACAGGGGGCTCTGGAAACACCATATATTTT. The chain combines TRBV24-1 with TRBJ1-3; 8 bases agree with TRBD1. The ends lost 5 bases at V and 0 bases at J; junction bases unmatched: 2. Germline V CDR1 and CDR2: KGHDR, SFDVKD. The CDR3 is 15 residues long.

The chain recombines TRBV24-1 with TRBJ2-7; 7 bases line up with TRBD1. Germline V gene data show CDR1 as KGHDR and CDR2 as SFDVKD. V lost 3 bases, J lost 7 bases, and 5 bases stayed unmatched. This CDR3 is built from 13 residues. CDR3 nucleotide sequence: TGTGCCACCAGTGATCCCTCGGACAGGGAGCAGTACTTC. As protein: CATSDPSDREQYF.

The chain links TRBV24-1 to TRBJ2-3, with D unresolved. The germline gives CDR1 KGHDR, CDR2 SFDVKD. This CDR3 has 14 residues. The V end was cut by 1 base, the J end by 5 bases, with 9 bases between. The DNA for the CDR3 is TGTGCCACCAGTGATTTCTTCGTCGGAGATACGCAGTATTTT. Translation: CATSDFFVGDTQYF.

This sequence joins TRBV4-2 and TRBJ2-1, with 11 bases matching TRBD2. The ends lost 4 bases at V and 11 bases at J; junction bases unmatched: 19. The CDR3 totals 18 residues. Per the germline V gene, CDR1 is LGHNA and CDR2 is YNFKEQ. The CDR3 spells CASSLSGYSGTSGIKQFF. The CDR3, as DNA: TGTGCCAGCAGCCTAAGCGGGTACTCAGGGACTAGCGGAATAAAGCAGTTCTTC.

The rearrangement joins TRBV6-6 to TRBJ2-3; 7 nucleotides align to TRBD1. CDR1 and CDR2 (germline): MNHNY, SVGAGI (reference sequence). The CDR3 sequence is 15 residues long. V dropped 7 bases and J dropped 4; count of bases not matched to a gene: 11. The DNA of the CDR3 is TGTGCCAGCAACCGACAGGGAATGCTCTCAGATACGCAGTATTTT. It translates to CASNRQGMLSDTQYF.

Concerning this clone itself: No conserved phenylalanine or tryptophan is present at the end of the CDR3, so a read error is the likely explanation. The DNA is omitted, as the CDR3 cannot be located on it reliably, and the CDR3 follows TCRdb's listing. The CDR3 region is CASSFPQAFGV. The chain has TRBV11-1 and TRBJ2-4; TRBD1 reflects the table's D call only, with no check against the DNA. Per germline, CDR1 SGHAT and CDR2 FQDESV (reference sequence). A total of 11 residues make up the CDR3, ends included.

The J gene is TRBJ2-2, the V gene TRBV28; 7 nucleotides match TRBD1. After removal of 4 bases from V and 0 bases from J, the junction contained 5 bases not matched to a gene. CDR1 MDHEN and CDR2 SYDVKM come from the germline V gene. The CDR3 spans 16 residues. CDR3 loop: CASSSYRGSNTGELFF. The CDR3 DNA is TGTGCCAGCAGTTCATACAGGGGATCGAACACCGGGGAGCTGTTTTTT.

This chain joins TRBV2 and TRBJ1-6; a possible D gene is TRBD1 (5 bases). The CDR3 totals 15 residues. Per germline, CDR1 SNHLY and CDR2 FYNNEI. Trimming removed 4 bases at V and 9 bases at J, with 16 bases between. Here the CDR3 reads CASSARTPPTSPLHF. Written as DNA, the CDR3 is TGTGCCAGCAGTGCTCGGACACCACCGACTTCACCCCTCCACTTT.

CDR3 sequence: CASSSDRGYEQYF. CDR3 nucleotides: TGTGCCAGCAGCTCCGACAGGGGCTACGAGCAGTACTTC. This sequence joins TRBV7-2 and TRBJ2-7; TRBD1 matches 8 bases. CDR3 size: 13 residues. Germline V gives CDR1 SGHTA, CDR2 FQGNSA. The junction had 2 bases not matched to a gene; V was cut back by 4 bases and J by 3 bases.

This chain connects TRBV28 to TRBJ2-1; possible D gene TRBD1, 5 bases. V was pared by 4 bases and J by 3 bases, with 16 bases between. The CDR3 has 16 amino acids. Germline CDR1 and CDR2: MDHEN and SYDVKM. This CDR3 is CASSSWGSPHYNEQFF. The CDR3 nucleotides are TGTGCCAGCAGTTCATGGGGCTCTCCCCACTACAATGAGCAGTTCTTC.